Below are 23 T cell receptor beta chains sequenced from a single sample in a study of shared T cell receptors in the human thymus. Generated by immunoSEQ multiplex PCR, the TCRdb table keeps only in-frame clones and is missing some. The repertoire consists of 640,000 or so clones, with about 87% occurring once and the leading ten covering 0.009% to 0.0095%. The same sample was also studied in work on human thymus T cells.

The sequenced sample was thymocytes. These TCRs come from a boy in the first two years of life with a congenital heart defect.

The V and J genes are TRBV4-3 and TRBJ2-6; the match to TRBD1 covers 8 bases. Germline CDR1 is LGHNA and CDR2 is YSLEER. The CDR3 is made up of 18 amino acids. J lost 0 bases, V lost 4 bases, and 8 bases had no gene match. The chain's CDR3 is CASSRTGTGTSGANVLTF. DNA of the CDR3: TGCGCCAGCAGCCGAACCGGGACAGGAACCTCTGGGGCCAACGTCCTGACTTTC.

This chain joins TRBV5-1 and TRBJ1-4; D may be TRBD1 (6 bases). Trimming took 4 bases from V and 5 from J, leaving 33 bases between them. CDR3 size: 21 residues. Germline V lookup: CDR1 SGHRS, CDR2 YFSETQ. The CDR3 spells CASSETGQVFTPLPPNEKLFF. DNA for the CDR3: TGCGCCAGCAGCGAAACAGGGCAAGTTTTCACTCCACTCCCGCCGAATGAAAAACTGTTTTTT. Filled out from reference TRBV5-1 and TRBJ1-4, the complete variable domain reads KAGVTQTPRYLIKTRGQQVTLSCSPISGHRSVSWYQQTPGQGLQFLFEYFSETQRNKGNFPGRFSGRQFSNSRSEMNVSTLELGDSALYLCASSETGQVFTPLPPNEKLFFGSGTQLSVL.

This chain connects TRBV14 to TRBJ1-1; D is unresolved. Trimming stripped 1 base from V and 2 bases from J, with 14 bases between. This CDR3 is built from 16 residues. CDR1 SGHDN and CDR2 FVKESK come from the germline V gene. This CDR3 reads CASSQVRENLNTEAFF. The CDR3 region has the DNA TGTGCCAGCAGCCAAGTGAGGGAAAACCTCAACACTGAAGCTTTCTTT.

The genes are TRBV18 and TRBJ2-1; a weak D match, TRBD1 (6 bases). Germline V gene sequence: CDR1 KGHSH, CDR2 LQKENI. The V gene lost 3 bases and the J gene lost 5 bases, with 17 bases spanning the gap. This CDR3 is built from 16 residues. The CDR3 region is CASSPTGRALDNEQFF. The CDR3 region has the DNA TGTGCCAGCTCACCGACAGGCCGGGCCTTGGACAATGAGCAGTTCTTC.

DNA for the CDR3: TGTGCCAGCAGCGCAAGACTAGCCTCAGATACGCAGTATTTT. It translates to CASSARLASDTQYF. The chain couples TRBV9 to TRBJ2-3; 7 nucleotides line up with TRBD2. CDR1 and CDR2 (germline): SGDLS, YYNGEE. The CDR3 loop spans 14 amino acids. The J segment lost 4 bases and the V segment lost 3 bases, leaving 5 bases of the junction unmatched. The full variable domain, completed using reference TRBV9 and TRBJ2-3, is DSGVTQTPKHLITATGQRVTLRCSPRSGDLSVYWYQQSLDQGLQFLIQYYNGEERAKGNILERFSAQQFPDLHSELNLSSLELGDSALYFCASSARLASDTQYFGPGTRLTVL.

Note on this clone: This sample includes further DNA sequences coding for the same CDR3. The rearrangement links TRBV20-1 to TRBJ1-2; unclear D gene. V was trimmed by 2 bases and J by 5 bases, leaving 6 bases between them. Germline assignment: CDR1 DFQATT and CDR2 SNEGSKA (reference sequence). The length of the CDR3 is 11 residues. In DNA, the CDR3 is TGCAGTGCTAGAACGGTTTATGGCTACACCTTC. It translates to CSARTVYGYTF.

In this sample, this clone turned up a few times. CDR3 nucleotides: TGTGCCAGCAGCGTTGAGGGTAACACTGAAGCTTTCTTT. As protein: CASSVEGNTEAFF. The chain has TRBV5-4 and TRBJ1-1; no clear D. This CDR3 region has 13 residues. Trimming removed 4 bases at V and 2 bases at J, with 9 bases between. CDR1 and CDR2 from the germline V gene are SGHNT and YYREEE (reference sequence).

V and J are TRBV27 and TRBJ2-1; 9 positions agree with TRBD1. This CDR3 contains 16 residues. V lost 2 bases to trimming and J lost 8 bases; unmatched junction nucleotides: 10. Germline V gene sequence: CDR1 MNHEY, CDR2 SMNVEV (reference sequence). DNA of the CDR3: TGTGCCAGCAGTTTAAGGGGGACAGGGTTGTTCGATGAGCAGTTCTTC. It translates to CASSLRGTGLFDEQFF.

CDR3 sequence: CASSFINQPQHF. CDR3 in DNA: TGTGCCAGCAGTTTTATTAATCAGCCCCAGCATTTT. This chain uses TRBV27 with TRBJ1-5; D is uncertain. Germline assignment: CDR1 MNHEY and CDR2 SMNVEV (reference sequence). CDR3 size: 12 residues. Trimming pared 3 bases from V and 4 bases from J, leaving 4 bases between.

This rearrangement joins TRBV30 to TRBJ2-6; 7 positions agree with TRBD1. This CDR3 region has 17 residues. Trimming cost V 3 bases and J 0 bases; bases outside gene matches: 8. Germline V gene data show CDR1 as GTSNPN and CDR2 as SVGIG (reference sequence). The DNA of the CDR3 is TGTGCCTGGAGGGTCGGACAGGCGCCCTCTGGGGCCAACGTCCTGACTTTC. Residues: CAWRVGQAPSGANVLTF. The variable domain in full, completed from reference TRBV30 and TRBJ2-6, reads SQTIHQWPATLVQPVGSPLSLECTVEGTSNPNLYWYRQAAGRGLQLLFYSVGIGQISSEVPQNLSASRPQDRQFILSSKKLLLSDSGFYLCAWRVGQAPSGANVLTFGAGSRLTVL.

The CDR3 reads CASSLFRQAHSPLHF. In nucleotides, the CDR3 is TGTGCCAGCAGCTTGTTTAGGCAGGCTCATTCACCCCTCCACTTT. The chain has TRBV5-5 and TRBJ1-6; no clear D. V dropped 1 base and J dropped 8 bases, with 13 bases sitting between them. The CDR3 totals 15 residues. Germline V lookup: CDR1 SGHKS, CDR2 YYEKEE (reference sequence).

This clone was detected only a few times. The chain uses TRBV7-4 and TRBJ1-1, with D possibly TRBD1 on 6 matching bases. Deletions cut 7 bases from V and 3 bases from J, with 12 bases between. CDR1 is SGHVT, CDR2 SQSDAQ, per germline. This CDR3 spans 13 amino acids. In nucleotides, the CDR3 is TGTGCCAGCAATAGGGAGGGGGACACTGAAGCTTTCTTT. Encoded protein: CASNREGDTEAFF.

V gene TRBV7-8 combines with J gene TRBJ1-2, with TRBD1 identical over 9 bases. The germline CDR1 and CDR2 sequences are SGHVS and FQNEAQ. The CDR3 loop spans 14 amino acids. V trimming: 4 bases; J trimming: 3 bases; junction bases outside the gene matches: 3. The CDR3 loop is CASSSGTGYYGYTF. The CDR3 region has the DNA TGTGCCAGCAGCTCCGGGACAGGGTACTATGGCTACACCTTC.

This chain links TRBV10-3 with TRBJ1-5; tentative D call: TRBD1 (5 bases). Germline CDR1 is ENHRY and CDR2 is SYGVKD. V was trimmed by 0 bases and J by 9 bases, leaving 15 bases between them. The CDR3 extends over 15 amino acids. The CDR3 nucleotides read TGTGCCATCAGTGAGTCCCAGGGAACCCTCACGCCCCAGCATTTT. It specifies CAISESQGTLTPQHF.

This sequence joins TRBV28 and TRBJ1-1; D perhaps matches TRBD1 (6 bases). This CDR3 has 16 residues. Germline V gene data show CDR1 as MDHEN and CDR2 as SYDVKM. Trimming took off 5 bases at V and 4 bases at J, with 20 bases between the two ends. The CDR3 protein is CASSHREGGRGTEAFF. The CDR3 DNA sequence: TGTGCCAGCAGTCACAGGGAGGGGGGTAGGGGCACTGAAGCTTTCTTT. The full variable domain, its missing parts supplied by reference TRBV28 and TRBJ1-1, is DVKVTQSSRYLVKRTGEKVFLECVQDMDHENMFWYRQDPGLGLRLIYFSYDVKMKEKGDIPEGYSVSREKKERFSLILESASTNQTSMYLCASSHREGGRGTEAFFGQGTRLTVV.

This clone appeared a single time. The rearrangement uses TRBV6-5 and TRBJ2-7, with D tentatively TRBD2 (5 bases). Per germline, CDR1 MNHEY and CDR2 SVGAGI. V was shortened by 5 bases and J by 5 bases, with 13 bases between the two germline ends. This CDR3 has 13 amino acids. CDR3 bases: TGTGCCAGCAGTCCCGAAGGGAGCCACGAGCAGTACTTC. Protein sequence: CASSPEGSHEQYF.

The CDR3 sequence: CASSNGVPNSYEQYF. In nucleotides, the CDR3 is TGTGCCAGCAGTAACGGTGTCCCTAACTCCTACGAGCAGTACTTC. V gene TRBV6-5 combines with J gene TRBJ2-7; no clear D gene. Germline CDR1 reads MNHEY; CDR2 reads SVGAGI. V was cut by 5 bases and J by 0 bases, with 14 bases left in between. The CDR3 sequence is 15 residues long.

This chain joins TRBV5-1 and TRBJ2-1; TRBD1 is a possible D gene (7 bases). V shed 6 bases and J shed 8 bases, with 24 bases lying between them. Germline CDR1 is SGHRS and CDR2 is YFSETQ. The CDR3 sequence is 16 residues long. The CDR3 DNA reads as TGCGCCAGCACCTACGGGGGAAAGGGGGCCTGCGATGAGCAGTTCTTC. The encoded protein is CASTYGGKGACDEQFF.

The chain has TRBV11-2 and TRBJ2-1; D unclear. Germline-derived CDR1 and CDR2 are SGHAT and FQNNGV. V shed 5 bases and J shed 2 bases, with 16 bases lying between them. The CDR3 is 16 residues long. The CDR3 loop reads CASSHPSGAPYNEQFF. DNA for the CDR3: TGTGCCAGCAGCCACCCTTCAGGTGCCCCCTACAATGAGCAGTTCTTC.

This clone is a singleton in its sample. The chain is built from TRBV5-1 and TRBJ2-7; 9 bases align to TRBD1. Germline-derived CDR1 and CDR2 are SGHRS and YFSETQ. Trimming at V came to 6 bases and at J to 6 bases, leaving 10 bases not matched to a gene. This CDR3 contains 14 residues. CDR3 DNA: TGCGCCAGCACCCTGGGACAGGGATTGCTCGAGCAGTACTTC. The encoded protein is CASTLGQGLLEQYF.

The V and J genes are TRBV29-1 and TRBJ2-2, with TRBD2 matching over 7 bases. This CDR3 spans 14 amino acids. With V trimmed by 4 bases and J by 6 bases, 8 bases remained unmatched. Per the germline V gene, CDR1 is SQVTM and CDR2 is ANQGSEA. Here the CDR3 DNA reads TGCAGCGTTGTTTTTGAGGGAGGGGCCGGGGAGCTGTTTTTT. Protein sequence: CSVVFEGGAGELFF.

The chain is built from TRBV30 and TRBJ1-3, with 9 bases aligning to TRBD1. Germline V gene sequence: CDR1 GTSNPN, CDR2 SVGIG (reference sequence). This CDR3 comprises 14 residues. Unmatched junction bases numbered 8, after V lost 7 bases and J lost 4 bases. CDR3 nucleotide sequence: TGTGCCTACCGGGACAGGGAAGAAGGAAACACCATATATTTT. As protein: CAYRDREEGNTIYF.

The count of this clone is one. The V gene is TRBV15, the J gene TRBJ2-7, with a weak D call TRBD2 (7 bases). This CDR3 spans 15 amino acids. The V gene lost 7 bases and the J gene lost 3 bases, with 19 bases spanning the gap. Germline CDR1 and CDR2: LNHNV and YYDKDF (reference sequence). The CDR3 sequence is CATTALRGGSYEQYF. The CDR3 DNA sequence: TGTGCCACCACCGCCCTAAGGGGGGGGAGCTACGAGCAGTACTTC.